The clone carrying this T cell receptor beta chain was observed a few times. The antigen is undetermined. This sample is part of a study of T cell repertoires in cytomegalovirus infection. Study-level background: Public TCR beta signatures were indicative of both CMV infection and a matching HLA type.

Each CDR3 protein is one row after TCRdb ran MiXCR on the reads. This sample has about 490,000 distinct CDR3 sequences, with more than 15% found just once. Overall study results and limits: Identification of carriers of CMV plus the relevant HLA was performed using cumulative public TCR beta family frequency. HLA-C-restricted CMV-specific TCR beta clonotypes were dominant in the ex vivo response.

The length of the CDR3 is 17 residues. J lost 7 bases, V lost 0 bases, and 10 bases had no gene match. Looked up from germline, CDR1 is LGHDT and CDR2 is YNNKEL (reference sequence). The specimen was CD8+ T cells from PBMCs. The clonotype was recovered from a human donor in good health (CMV status not recorded). Some clones in this sample may be carry-over from other donors' samples. V and J are TRBV3-1 and TRBJ2-1; 9 nucleotides line up with TRBD2. This chain's CDR3 is CASSQDGAGGPRNEQFF. CDR3 DNA sequence: TGTGCCAGCAGCCAAGATGGGGCGGGAGGGCCCAGAAATGAGCAGTTCTTC.